At least ten counts were recorded for the clone carrying this T cell receptor (beta chain). Its antigen is not identified. Sample time point: patch test 2, 6 weeks after DPC sensitization. Described treatment: therapeutic diphenylcyclopropenone sensitization with weekly scalp DPC. Only after blood had been drawn was each patch test applied. What the library attached to individual cDNA molecules were unique molecular identifiers. Each CDR3 protein is one row after TCRdb ran MiXCR on the RACE reads. This sample has about 70,000 distinct CDR3 sequences; around 8.8% occur once, and the top ten carry roughly 3%. The sample belongs to a study of human T cells and chemical hapten exposure. Study at large: Small pooled library volume differences mainly caused per-sample TCR yield variation.

General study points: Positive correlation was observed between PT1 expanded TCR counts and patch test score.

CDR1 and CDR2 (germline): SGHTA, FQGNSA. The CDR3 consists of 15 residues. The trim removed 3 bases at V and 8 bases at J, leaving 2 bases unmatched. Sequencing used whole blood, obtained in connection with sensitization to the hapten diphenylcyclopropenone (DPC). The sequence came from a woman in her fifties or sixties with alopecia areata. Some clones in this sample may be carry-over from other donors' samples. V and J are TRBV7-2 and TRBJ2-1, with 15 bases that match TRBD2. In nucleotides, the CDR3 is TGTGCCAGCAGCTTCGGACTAGCGGGAGGGTATGAGCAGTTCTTC. Protein product: CASSFGLAGGYEQFF.